Given below is one T cell receptor beta chain in context. Clones were read by immunoSEQ multiplex PCR, and TCRdb kept only the in-frame ones, dropping some. The sample carries around 100,000 clones, 88% recorded once. The record originates from a study of T cell responses to AZD1222 COVID-19 vaccine. Looked up from germline, CDR1 is MNHNY and CDR2 is SVGAGI (reference sequence). V was trimmed by 7 bases and J by 4 bases, leaving 16 bases between them. The CDR3 has 14 amino acids. The sample consisted of peripheral blood, taken on day 0 of AZD1222 vaccination. J is TRBJ1-2 and V is TRBV6-6; D unclear. This clonotype was sampled from an adult in good health. DNA of the CDR3: TGTGCCAGCACCTGGACCCAGGAAGGCTATGGCTACACCTTC. Protein product: CASTWTQEGYGYTF.